Below are 23 T cell receptor beta chains sequenced from a single sample in a study of regulatory T cells. Primers: 52 TRBV forward and 13 TRBJ reverse. Here immunoSEQ multiplex PCR was the method, and the copy in TCRdb shows in-frame clones only, minus some. The data hold about 20,000 clones, with 80% to 95% observed a single time. Sequencing was performed on CD8+ T cells sorted from blood. These receptors were collected from a child between 2 and 9 years old with CD3G deficiency.

CDR3 bases: TGTGCCAGTAGTATCGGACTAGCGGGCGAAAAGTACAATGAGCAGTTCTTC. This codes for CASSIGLAGEKYNEQFF. The rearrangement uses TRBV19 and TRBJ2-1; 11 bases agree with TRBD2. This CDR3 region has 17 residues. Germline CDR1 and CDR2: LNHDA and SQIVND (reference sequence). With 3 bases clipped from V and 4 bases from J, the junction kept 8 bases outside the gene matches.

The V and J genes are TRBV5-1 and TRBJ1-1; D is uncertain. The V end lost 1 base, the J end lost 2 bases, and 9 bases lay between the germline ends. CDR1 is SGHRS, CDR2 YFSETQ, per germline. The length of the CDR3 is 14 residues. CDR3 nucleotide sequence: TGCGCCAGCAGCTTGTTAGGACTAAACACTGAAGCTTTCTTT. Protein: CASSLLGLNTEAFF.

The rearrangement links TRBV28 to TRBJ2-4; possibly TRBD2 for D (5 bases). CDR3 size: 14 residues. Trimming took 6 bases from V and 3 from J, leaving 12 bases between them. Germline V gives CDR1 MDHEN, CDR2 SYDVKM. This CDR3 is CASSTIGNKNIQYF. The CDR3 DNA sequence: TGTGCCAGCAGCACCATCGGGAACAAAAACATTCAGTACTTC.

The chain employs TRBV28 and TRBJ1-5; D call uncertain. Germline lookup yields CDR1 MDHEN and CDR2 SYDVKM. V lost 6 bases, J lost 0 bases, and 9 bases lay in between. The CDR3 totals 14 residues. The CDR3 here is CASRDLNSNQPQHF. In nucleotides, the CDR3 is TGTGCCAGCAGGGACCTTAATAGCAATCAGCCCCAGCATTTT.

The V call is TRBV30, the J call TRBJ2-6, with D possibly being TRBD2 (6 bases). This CDR3 has 15 amino acids. Germline values: CDR1 GTSNPN, CDR2 SVGIG (reference sequence). The V gene lost 6 bases and the J gene lost 0 bases, with 12 bases spanning the gap. CDR3 amino acids: CACPMRGSGANVLTF. The CDR3 region has the DNA TGTGCCTGTCCCATGCGGGGCTCTGGGGCCAACGTCCTGACTTTC.

The table lists this clone with a few counts. The chain is built from TRBV10-2 and TRBJ1-2; 8 nucleotides line up with TRBD1. Germline-derived CDR1 and CDR2 are WSHSY and SAAADI. Trimming took 8 bases from V and 6 from J; bases not matched to a gene: 14. The CDR3 consists of 15 residues. CDR3: CASGPRKDRVNGYTF. The CDR3 nucleotides read TGCGCCAGCGGACCCAGGAAGGACAGGGTCAATGGCTACACCTTC.

The rearrangement uses TRBV28 and TRBJ1-5, with D possibly being TRBD1 (6 bases). The germline V gene encodes CDR1 MDHEN and CDR2 SYDVKM. The CDR3 runs to 17 residues. V was cut by 2 bases and J by 3 bases, with 17 bases left in between. This chain's CDR3 is CASSLPWNGQLNQPQHF. Written as DNA, the CDR3 is TGTGCCAGCAGTTTACCTTGGAACGGACAGCTCAATCAGCCCCAGCATTTT.

The gene calls are TRBV28 and TRBJ1-5; 9 bases fit TRBD1. Germline V gives CDR1 MDHEN, CDR2 SYDVKM. This CDR3 has 14 residues. Trimming took 8 bases from V and 3 from J; bases not matched to a gene: 5. CDR3 sequence: CASLNRGLNQPQHF. CDR3 DNA sequence: TGTGCCAGCCTTAACAGGGGGCTCAATCAGCCCCAGCATTTT.

This chain connects TRBV6-6 to TRBJ1-5; D not resolved. The V gene lost 0 bases and the J gene lost 5 bases, with 5 bases spanning the gap. The germline gives CDR1 MNHNY, CDR2 SVGAGI (reference sequence). CDR3 length: 13 residues. CDR3 amino acids: CASSYSTDQPQHF. The CDR3 bases are TGTGCCAGCAGTTACTCGACGGATCAGCCCCAGCATTTT.

The DNA for the CDR3 is TGTGCCAGCAGCTTAGGCGTCACGCAGGGGGACGAGCAGTACTTC. This translates into CASSLGVTQGDEQYF. J is TRBJ2-5 and V is TRBV7-9; 7 positions agree with TRBD1. The J call is uncertain, as TRBJ2-7 better fits the DNA end. This CDR3 comprises 15 residues. CDR1 is SEHNR, CDR2 FQNEAQ, per germline (reference sequence).

Written as DNA, the CDR3 is TGTGCCAGCAGCCCCGAGATTCAAGAGACCCAGTACTTC. Its protein product is CASSPEIQETQYF. J is TRBJ2-5 and V is TRBV7-9; D is uncertain. The CDR3 extends over 13 amino acids. V lost 5 bases and J lost 2, with 9 bases in between. CDR1 SEHNR and CDR2 FQNEAQ come from the germline V gene (reference sequence).

This clone was observed a single time. The chain links TRBV11-2 to TRBJ1-2, with D possibly being TRBD1 (5 bases). The CDR3 has 14 residues. Trimming stripped 1 base from V and 8 bases from J, with 14 bases between. CDR1 SGHAT and CDR2 FQNNGV come from the germline V gene. The chain's CDR3 is CASSLGQGPSGYTF. As DNA, the CDR3 is TGTGCCAGCAGCTTAGGGCAGGGACCCTCAGGCTACACCTTC. Combining the CDR3 with reference TRBV11-2 and TRBJ1-2 gives the whole variable domain EAGVAQSPRYKIIEKRQSVAFWCNPISGHATLYWYQQILGQGPKLLIQFQNNGVVDDSQLPKDRFSAERLKGVDSTLKIQPAKLEDSAVYLCASSLGQGPSGYTFGSGTRLTVV.

The chain carries TRBV28 and TRBJ1-1; D is possibly TRBD1 (5 bases). With 6 bases removed from V and 7 bases from J, the gap between germline ends came to 9 bases. The CDR3 is made up of 11 amino acids. Per the germline V gene, CDR1 is MDHEN and CDR2 is SYDVKM. CDR3 protein: CASSRGGEAFF. As DNA, the CDR3 is TGTGCCAGCAGCCGGGGCGGTGAAGCTTTCTTT.

This chain links TRBV6-5 with TRBJ2-2; D not certain. Germline CDR1 reads MNHEY; CDR2 reads SVGAGI. The CDR3 is 14 amino acids. The germline V and J ends were trimmed by 2 bases and 1 base, with 5 bases remaining between them. CDR3 region: CASSYGVNTGELFF. CDR3 nucleotide sequence: TGTGCCAGCAGTTACGGGGTGAACACCGGGGAGCTGTTTTTT.

The chain carries TRBV28 and TRBJ2-7, with a possible D match to TRBD2 (5 bases). V lost 6 bases to trimming and J lost 2 bases, with 17 bases between them. The CDR3 sequence is 15 residues long. Germline lookup yields CDR1 MDHEN and CDR2 SYDVKM. The CDR3 region has the DNA TGTGCCAGCAGCCCGCGAGGGTCGATAACCTACGAGCAGTACTTC. Encoded protein: CASSPRGSITYEQYF.

V and J are TRBV28 and TRBJ1-2; D is unclear. This CDR3 is 14 amino acids long. CDR1 and CDR2 from the germline V gene are MDHEN and SYDVKM. Trimming shortened V by 3 bases and J by 4 bases, and 12 bases separated the two germline ends. The CDR3 nucleotides read TGTGCCAGCAGTTTGCCCGGGGTGCCCTATGGCTACACCTTC. Translating it yields CASSLPGVPYGYTF.

The chain joins TRBV28 to TRBJ2-2; 8 nucleotides align to TRBD2. This CDR3 comprises 17 residues. With V trimmed by 3 bases and J by 6 bases, 12 bases remained unmatched. Germline assignment: CDR1 MDHEN and CDR2 SYDVKM. CDR3 amino acids: CASSFSPGTSGPGELFF. As DNA, the CDR3 is TGTGCCAGCAGTTTCTCCCCCGGGACTAGTGGTCCCGGGGAGCTGTTTTTT. Filled out from reference TRBV28 and TRBJ2-2, the complete variable domain reads DVKVTQSSRYLVKRTGEKVFLECVQDMDHENMFWYRQDPGLGLRLIYFSYDVKMKEKGDIPEGYSVSREKKERFSLILESASTNQTSMYLCASSFSPGTSGPGELFFGEGSRLTVL.

V gene TRBV5-1 combines with J gene TRBJ1-1, with D possibly TRBD1 on 5 matching bases. Germline loops: CDR1 SGHRS, CDR2 YFSETQ. This CDR3 has 14 residues. Trimming cost V 4 bases and J 4 bases, with 14 bases left between them. CDR3 nucleotide sequence: TGCGCCAGCAGCCCCTGGGGGGGTAGCACTGAAGCTTTCTTT. Translating it yields CASSPWGGSTEAFF. The full variable domain, in which reference TRBV5-1 and TRBJ1-1 provide the parts outside the CDR3, is KAGVTQTPRYLIKTRGQQVTLSCSPISGHRSVSWYQQTPGQGLQFLFEYFSETQRNKGNFPGRFSGRQFSNSRSEMNVSTLELGDSALYLCASSPWGGSTEAFFGQGTRLTVV.

The rearrangement joins TRBV6-1 to TRBJ2-1; TRBD1 matches at 8 bases. This CDR3 is built from 15 residues. The trim removed 7 bases at V and 10 bases at J, leaving 15 bases unmatched. Germline V gene data show CDR1 as MNHNS and CDR2 as SASEGT. The CDR3 sequence: CASNGDRGLASEQFF. DNA for the CDR3: TGTGCCAGCAATGGAGACAGGGGTTTGGCTTCAGAGCAGTTCTTC.

The CDR3 protein is CASSLRGLLNEQFF. CDR3 nucleotides: TGTGCCAGCAGTTTAAGGGGACTCCTCAATGAGCAGTTCTTC. The V and J genes are TRBV27 and TRBJ2-1; a weak D match, TRBD2 (6 bases). The CDR3 has 14 residues. Germline V lookup: CDR1 MNHEY, CDR2 SMNVEV (reference sequence). V was shortened by 2 bases and J by 6 bases, with 11 bases between the two germline ends.

The rearrangement links TRBV6-1 to TRBJ2-7; 10 bases map to TRBD2. CDR3 length: 15 amino acids. The germline V gene has CDR1 MNHNS and CDR2 SASEGT. V trimming: 6 bases; J trimming: 2 bases; junction bases outside the gene matches: 7. CDR3 loop: CASSVDGLAAYEQYF. DNA for the CDR3: TGTGCCAGCAGCGTAGACGGACTAGCGGCCTACGAGCAGTACTTC.

The gene calls are TRBV28 and TRBJ1-1; TRBD1 matches at 8 bases. Germline V gene lookup returns CDR1 MDHEN and CDR2 SYDVKM. The CDR3 length is 14 residues. The ends lost 6 bases at V and 0 bases at J; junction bases unmatched: 3. The CDR3 sequence: CASSLTGVNTEAFF. CDR3 bases: TGTGCCAGCAGCCTGACAGGGGTGAACACTGAAGCTTTCTTT.

This chain uses TRBV19 with TRBJ2-6, with D maybe TRBD1 (6 bases). Trimming removed 5 bases from V and 0 bases from J, with 17 bases in between. CDR1 is LNHDA and CDR2 is SQIVND in the germline V gene (reference sequence). The length of the CDR3 is 18 residues. CDR3 residues: CASSSIWDTSSGANVLTF. CDR3 DNA: TGTGCCAGTAGTTCCATCTGGGACACCAGCTCTGGGGCCAACGTCCTGACTTTC.